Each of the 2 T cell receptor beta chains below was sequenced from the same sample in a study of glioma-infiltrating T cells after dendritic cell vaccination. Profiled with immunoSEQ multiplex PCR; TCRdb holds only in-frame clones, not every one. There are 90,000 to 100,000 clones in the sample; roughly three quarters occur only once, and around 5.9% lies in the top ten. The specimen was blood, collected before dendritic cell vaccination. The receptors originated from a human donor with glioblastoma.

CDR3 region: CASSLAVPGLILGTDTQYF. As DNA, the CDR3 is TGCGCCAGCAGCTTGGCAGTGCCGGGTTTAATCTTAGGAACAGATACGCAGTATTTT. This chain joins TRBV5-1 and TRBJ2-3; no definite D call. Germline V gene lookup returns CDR1 SGHRS and CDR2 YFSETQ. This CDR3 is built from 19 residues. V dropped 0 bases and J dropped 3 bases, with 23 bases sitting between them.

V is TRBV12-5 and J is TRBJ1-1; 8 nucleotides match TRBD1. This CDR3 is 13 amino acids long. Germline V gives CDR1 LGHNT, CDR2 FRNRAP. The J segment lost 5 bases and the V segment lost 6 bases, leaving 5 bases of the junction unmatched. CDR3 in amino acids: CASGSQGATEAFF. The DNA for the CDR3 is TGTGCTAGTGGGAGTCAGGGGGCGACTGAAGCTTTCTTT.